Included here is one TCR beta chain sequence, with context. Then a second PCR, running roughly 7 to 12 cycles, was carried out with a sample-barcoded 5' primer and a J-beta primer mix. TCRdb reanalysed the 5' RACE reads using MiXCR and keeps one entry per CDR3 protein. The sample includes 800,000 to 900,000 distinct CDR3 sequences, 62% seen only once; the top ten take 25% to 35%. Trimming took off 3 bases at V and 1 base at J, with 18 bases between the two ends. CDR1 is MNHEY and CDR2 is SVGEGT in the germline V gene. The CDR3 is made up of 18 amino acids. The source of the sample is a study of blood T cells in healthy people across ages.

Source material: blood. The sequence was collected from a man aged 30-40 years in good health. This chain joins TRBV6-2 or TRBV6-3 and TRBJ2-2, with D tentatively TRBD1 or TRBD2 (5 bases each). The chain's CDR3 is CASSYLGRGFQNTGELFF. The CDR3 nucleotides are TGTGCCAGCAGTTATCTGGGACGAGGGTTTCAGAACACCGGGGAGCTGTTTTTT.